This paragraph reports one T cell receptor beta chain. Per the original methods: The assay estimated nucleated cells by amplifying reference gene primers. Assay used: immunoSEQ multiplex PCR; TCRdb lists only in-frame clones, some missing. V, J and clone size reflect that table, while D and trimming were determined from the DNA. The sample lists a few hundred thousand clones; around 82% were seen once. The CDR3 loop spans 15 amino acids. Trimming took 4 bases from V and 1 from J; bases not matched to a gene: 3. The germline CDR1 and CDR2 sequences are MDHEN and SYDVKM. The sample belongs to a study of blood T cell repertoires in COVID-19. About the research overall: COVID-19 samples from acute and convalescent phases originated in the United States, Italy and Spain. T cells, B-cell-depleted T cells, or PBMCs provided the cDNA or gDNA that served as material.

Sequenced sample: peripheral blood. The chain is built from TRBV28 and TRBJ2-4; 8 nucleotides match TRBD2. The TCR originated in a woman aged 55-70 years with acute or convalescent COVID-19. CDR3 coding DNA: TGTGCCAGCAGTTGGGGCGGGGGGGCCAAAAACATTCAGTACTTC. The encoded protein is CASSWGGGAKNIQYF.